This T cell receptor beta chain came from a study of T cell repertoires in ileal Crohn's disease. Study information: Patients had a median roughly 8-year disease duration, and less than 45% were active smokers. Surgery for a complication: stricturing in 61%, penetrating in approximately 40%.

Whole-study findings and limits: Compared with CD4 T cells, sorted CD8 cells carried more expanded clones.

About this clone itself: Its antigen is as yet unknown.

Per sample, roughly 500 nanograms of biopsy DNA were TCRB immunosequenced. Profiled with immunoSEQ multiplex PCR; TCRdb holds only in-frame clones, not every one. This sample yields about 7,000 clones, of which roughly 74% are seen a single time; around 18% belongs to the top ten. This clonotype was obtained from an adult with Crohn's disease. The specimen was ileal tissue.

In DNA form, the CDR3 reads TGCAGCGGGGGGGGCGGGGTAGGATCAGATACGCAGTATTTT. This gives the protein CSGGGGVGSDTQYF. J is TRBJ2-3 and V is TRBV29-1, with a tentative D call TRBD2 (7 bases). Germline CDR1 is SQVTM and CDR2 is ANQGSEA. Trimming took 7 bases from V and 4 from J, leaving 18 bases between them. This CDR3 has 14 amino acids.